The present entry profiles one TCR beta chain with its context. Documented time point: patch test 3, about 24 weeks after DPC sensitization. Treatment of the sample: therapeutic diphenylcyclopropenone sensitization with weekly scalp DPC. This entry belongs to a study of human T cells and chemical hapten exposure. MiXCR, applied by TCRdb to the RACE reads, yields one record per CDR3 protein. The sample yields more than 80,000 distinct CDR3 sequences, less than 14% seen once. Deletions cut 4 bases from V and 0 bases from J, with 21 bases between. The CDR3 consists of 18 residues. Germline CDR1 is MGHDK and CDR2 is SYGVNS.

V gene TRBV25-1 combines with J gene TRBJ1-1, with unresolved D. Sequencing used whole blood, obtained in connection with sensitization to the hapten diphenylcyclopropenone (DPC). The TCR was taken from a woman aged 50 to 65 with alopecia areata. Some clones in this sample may be carry-over from other donors' samples. DNA of the CDR3: TGTGCCAGCAGTGGACGGGCGGTCTCAGGCCCCTTGAACACTGAAGCTTTCTTT. It specifies CASSGRAVSGPLNTEAFF.